Following are 16 T cell receptor beta chains from one sample sequenced in a study of blood T cell repertoires in COVID-19. The data were produced by immunoSEQ multiplex PCR, yet TCRdb's version contains in-frame clones alone and is incomplete. Of 150,000 to 200,000 clones listed, approximately 80% were seen once; the top ten hold roughly 13%. Sequenced input: PBMCs or T cells enriched from blood (not recorded which). Receptors were obtained from a woman aged 60-75 years who had recovered from COVID-19.

The chain uses TRBV5-4 and TRBJ2-6; maybe TRBD2 (6 bases). This CDR3 spans 15 amino acids. Germline-derived CDR1 and CDR2 are SGHNT and YYREEE (reference sequence). Trimming took off 3 bases at V and 1 base at J, with 8 bases between the two ends. CDR3 sequence (DNA): TGTGCCAGCAGCTCCCGGGGGTCTGGGGCCAACGTCCTGACTTTC. Encoded protein: CASSSRGSGANVLTF.

The CDR3 nucleotides read TGTGCCAGCAGCTTGGCAGGGCTCCGCTCCGGGGAGCTGTTTTTT. Its translation is CASSLAGLRSGELFF. This chain connects TRBV5-8 to TRBJ2-2, with D possibly TRBD1 on 5 matching bases. This CDR3 spans 15 amino acids. V gave up 0 bases and J gave up 6 bases, with 12 bases separating them. Germline assignment: CDR1 SGHTS and CDR2 YDEGEE.

V usage is TRBV20-1 and J usage is TRBJ1-4; D gene ambiguous. Germline-derived CDR1 and CDR2 are DFQATT and SNEGSKA (reference sequence). The CDR3 contains 13 residues. V was clipped by 3 bases and J by 7 bases, with 12 bases between them. The CDR3 protein is CSASYGLAEKLFF. The CDR3 nucleotides read TGCAGTGCTAGTTATGGGTTAGCTGAAAAACTGTTTTTT.

The chain joins TRBV10-1 to TRBJ2-1; 8 nucleotides align to TRBD1. Per germline, CDR1 WNHNN and CDR2 SYGVQD (reference sequence). Trimming cost V 6 bases and J 5 bases; bases outside gene matches: 18. The CDR3 runs to 18 residues. The CDR3 DNA reads TGCGCCAGCAGCAGTGCGAGTTTCGGACAGGGAACCAACAATGAGCAGTTCTTC. It encodes CASSSASFGQGTNNEQFF.

V usage is TRBV9 and J usage is TRBJ2-1; D unclear. V lost 4 bases, J lost 4 bases, and 9 bases lay in between. Germline CDR1 is SGDLS and CDR2 is YYNGEE. The CDR3 has 13 amino acids. DNA for the CDR3: TGTGCCAGCAGCCGTACAGCATACAATGAGCAGTTCTTC. This sequence encodes CASSRTAYNEQFF. The full variable domain, completed using reference TRBV9 and TRBJ2-1, is DSGVTQTPKHLITATGQRVTLRCSPRSGDLSVYWYQQSLDQGLQFLIQYYNGEERAKGNILERFSAQQFPDLHSELNLSSLELGDSALYFCASSRTAYNEQFFGPGTRLTVL.

This sequence joins TRBV4-1 and TRBJ2-1; possibly TRBD2 for D (7 bases). CDR1 is MGHRA and CDR2 is YSYEKL in the germline V gene. This CDR3 contains 16 residues. Trimming took 4 bases from V and 4 from J, leaving 17 bases between them. The CDR3 bases are TGCGCCAGCAGCCCAGGTTCGGGGGGCTTTTACAATGAGCAGTTCTTC. It encodes CASSPGSGGFYNEQFF.

V usage is TRBV29-1 and J usage is TRBJ1-2; D is undetermined. Germline CDR1 reads SQVTM; CDR2 reads ANQGSEA. Trimming cost V 7 bases and J 3 bases, with 9 bases left between them. CDR3 length: 11 amino acids. The CDR3 is CSASVDYGYTF. In DNA form, the CDR3 reads TGCAGCGCCTCAGTTGACTATGGCTACACCTTC. Full variable domain (rest looked up from reference TRBV29-1 and TRBJ1-2): SAVISQKPSRDICQRGTSLTIQCQVDSQVTMMFWYRQQPGQSLTLIATANQGSEATYESGFVIDKFPISRPNLTFSTLTVSNMSPEDSSIYLCSASVDYGYTFGSGTRLTVV.

The chain joins TRBV29-1 to TRBJ1-1, with 7 bases aligning to TRBD1. The CDR3 extends over 12 amino acids. The ends lost 7 bases at V and 6 bases at J; junction bases unmatched: 8. CDR1 and CDR2 (germline): SQVTM, ANQGSEA. The CDR3 protein is CSASTGVPEAFF. The CDR3 DNA reads as TGCAGCGCGTCAACAGGGGTTCCTGAAGCTTTCTTT. Full variable domain (rest looked up from reference TRBV29-1 and TRBJ1-1): SAVISQKPSRDICQRGTSLTIQCQVDSQVTMMFWYRQQPGQSLTLIATANQGSEATYESGFVIDKFPISRPNLTFSTLTVSNMSPEDSSIYLCSASTGVPEAFFGQGTRLTVV.

The J gene is TRBJ1-2, the V gene TRBV27; D gene ambiguous. CDR3 length equals 12 residues. V was shortened by 10 bases and J by 6 bases, with 15 bases between the two germline ends. CDR1 MNHEY and CDR2 SMNVEV come from the germline V gene (reference sequence). CDR3 amino acids: CATLTQTNGYTF. CDR3 nucleotides: TGTGCCACCCTCACCCAGACAAATGGCTACACCTTC.

A word on this clone: The junction differs from germline at one of its ends, possibly a read error. This chain connects TRBV3-1 (or the pseudogene TRBV3-2) to TRBJ2-1; D is possibly TRBD2 (5 bases). The germline V gene encodes CDR1 LGHDT and CDR2 YNNKEL (reference sequence). The CDR3 spans 12 residues. Here the CDR3 reads CASSPWGEGLLF. The CDR3 DNA is TGTGCCAGCAGCCCATGGGGAGAAGGGCTCCTCTTC.

The rearrangement joins TRBV7-6 to TRBJ2-7, with 7 bases matching TRBD1. V lost 5 bases and J lost 3; bases outside the gene matches: 7. CDR1 and CDR2 from the germline V gene are SGHVS and FNYEAQ. The CDR3 is 14 amino acids. CDR3 nucleotides: TGTGCCAGCAGCCCTAGACAGGGTGTCTACGAGCAGTACTTC. Translating it yields CASSPRQGVYEQYF.

This clone was counted between two and nine times. The chain combines TRBV5-6 with TRBJ2-1, with 9 bases that match TRBD1. The V and J ends lost 1 base and 8 bases, in that order; junction bases with no gene match: 7. The germline CDR1 and CDR2 sequences are SGHDT and YYEEEE. CDR3 length: 15 residues. The CDR3 sequence is CASSLPGTGYDEQFF. The DNA for the CDR3 is TGTGCCAGCAGCTTGCCCGGGACAGGGTACGATGAGCAGTTCTTC.

This chain joins TRBV10-2 and TRBJ2-1; D is perhaps TRBD2 (7 bases). Germline loops: CDR1 WSHSY, CDR2 SAAADI. V lost 4 bases to trimming and J lost 7 bases, with 17 bases between them. The CDR3 covers 15 residues. In DNA form, the CDR3 reads TGCGCCAGCAGTGTTGGGGGGGGCGGTTGGAATGAGCAGTTCTTC. Protein product: CASSVGGGGWNEQFF.

The rearrangement joins TRBV9 to TRBJ2-1; TRBD2 aligns across 10 bases. Per germline, CDR1 SGDLS and CDR2 YYNGEE. Germline trimming cut 4 bases from V and 9 bases from J; bases unmatched to any gene: 7. There are 14 residues in the CDR3. CDR3 coding DNA: TGTGCCAGCAGCTTCGGGCTAGCGGGAGCTGAGCAGTTCTTC. As protein: CASSFGLAGAEQFF.

The chain couples TRBV20-1 to TRBJ2-1; D remains ambiguous. Germline CDR1 DFQATT, CDR2 SNEGSKA (reference sequence). With 6 bases removed from V and 10 bases from J, the gap between germline ends came to 13 bases. This CDR3 comprises 11 residues. The CDR3 region is CSASSSEEQFF. CDR3 DNA: TGCAGTGCAAGTTCTAGTGAAGAGCAGTTCTTC.

The sample holds a few counts of this clone. This chain uses TRBV27 with TRBJ2-3; no clear D. CDR3 size: 14 residues. In germline, CDR1 is MNHEY, CDR2 SMNVEV (reference sequence). V lost 1 base and J lost 4, with 9 bases in between. Here the CDR3 reads CASSLLGRPDTQYF. DNA of the CDR3: TGTGCCAGCAGTTTATTAGGCAGGCCAGATACGCAGTATTTT.